This TCR beta chain was identified in a study of control samples from healthy donors and cancer patients. The CDR3 sequence is 15 residues long. Germline V gives CDR1 SGHTA, CDR2 FQGNSA. Trimming took 6 bases from V and 2 from J, leaving 16 bases between them. Assay used: immunoSEQ multiplex PCR; TCRdb lists only in-frame clones, some missing. The repertoire includes 25,000 to 35,000 clones, about 83% of them detected once, and roughly 1.5% sits in the top ten. Sequencing was done on a sample of PBMCs. This receptor was obtained from a woman aged 40-49 years with lung cancer. The chain combines TRBV7-2 with TRBJ1-2, with D maybe TRBD1 (5 bases). CDR3 loop: CASSPGLTPNYGYTF. The CDR3 bases are TGTGCCAGCAGTCCGGGACTCACACCCAACTATGGCTACACCTTC.